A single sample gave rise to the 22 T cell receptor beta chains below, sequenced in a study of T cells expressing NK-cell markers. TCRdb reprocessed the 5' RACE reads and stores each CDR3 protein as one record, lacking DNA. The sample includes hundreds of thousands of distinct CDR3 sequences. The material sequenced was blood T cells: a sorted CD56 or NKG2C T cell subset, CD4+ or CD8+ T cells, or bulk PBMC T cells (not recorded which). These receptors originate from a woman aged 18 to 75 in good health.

The CDR3 sequence is CASSIEGGGQETQYF. The chain joins TRBV19 to TRBJ2-5; the D call of TRBD2 rests on TCRdb alone, since no DNA is present to check it. The CDR3 totals 15 residues. The germline CDR1 and CDR2 sequences are LNHDA and SQIVND (reference sequence).

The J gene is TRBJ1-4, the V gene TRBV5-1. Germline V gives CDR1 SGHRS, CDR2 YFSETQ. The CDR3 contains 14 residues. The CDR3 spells CASSLQATNEKLFF.

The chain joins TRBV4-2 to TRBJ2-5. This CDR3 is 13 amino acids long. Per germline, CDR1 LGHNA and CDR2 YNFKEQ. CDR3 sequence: CASSQNLIGTQYF.

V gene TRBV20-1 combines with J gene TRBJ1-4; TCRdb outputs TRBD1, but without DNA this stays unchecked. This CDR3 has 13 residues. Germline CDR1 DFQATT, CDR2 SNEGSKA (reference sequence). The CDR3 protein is CSASRQENEKLFF.

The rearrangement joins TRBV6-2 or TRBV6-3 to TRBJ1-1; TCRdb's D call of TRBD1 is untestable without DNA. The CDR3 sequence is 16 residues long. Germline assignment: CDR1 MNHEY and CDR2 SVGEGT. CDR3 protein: CASSYGGGRKGTEAFF.

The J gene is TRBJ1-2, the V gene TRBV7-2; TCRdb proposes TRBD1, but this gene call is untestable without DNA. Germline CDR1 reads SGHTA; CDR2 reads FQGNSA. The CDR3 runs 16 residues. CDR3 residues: CASSQERTGQGNGYTF.

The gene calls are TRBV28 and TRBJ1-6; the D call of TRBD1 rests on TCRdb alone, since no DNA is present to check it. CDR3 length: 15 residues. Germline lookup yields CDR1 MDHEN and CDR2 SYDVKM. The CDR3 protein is CASSPSSGHGGTLHF.

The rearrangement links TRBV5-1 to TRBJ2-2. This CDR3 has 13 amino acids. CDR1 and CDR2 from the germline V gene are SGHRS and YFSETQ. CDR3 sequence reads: CASSFIQSGELFF.

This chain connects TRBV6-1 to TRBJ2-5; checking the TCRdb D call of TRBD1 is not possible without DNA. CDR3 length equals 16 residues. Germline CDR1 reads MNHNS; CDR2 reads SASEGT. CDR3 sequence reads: CASSPSIDRPQETQYF.

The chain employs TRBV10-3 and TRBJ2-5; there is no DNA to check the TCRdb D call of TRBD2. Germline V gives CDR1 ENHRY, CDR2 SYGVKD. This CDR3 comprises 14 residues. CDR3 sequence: CAISESGSTETQYF.

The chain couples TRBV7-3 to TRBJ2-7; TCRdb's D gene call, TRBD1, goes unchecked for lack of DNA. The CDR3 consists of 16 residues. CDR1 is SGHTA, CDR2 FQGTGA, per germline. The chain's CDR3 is CASSLRGPPSSYEQYF. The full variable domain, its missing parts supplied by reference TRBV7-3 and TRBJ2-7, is GAGVSQTPSNKVTEKGKYVELRCDPISGHTALYWYRQSLGQGPEFLIYFQGTGAADDSGLPNDRFFAVRPEGSVSTLKIQRTERGDSAVYLCASSLRGPPSSYEQYFGPGTRLTVT.

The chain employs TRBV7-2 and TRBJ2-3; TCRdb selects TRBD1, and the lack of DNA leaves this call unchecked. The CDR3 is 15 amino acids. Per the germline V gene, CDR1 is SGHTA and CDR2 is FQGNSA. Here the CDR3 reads CASSLSGVNRDTQYF. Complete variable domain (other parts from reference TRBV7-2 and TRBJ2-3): GAGVSQSPSNKVTEKGKDVELRCDPISGHTALYWYRQSLGQGLEFLIYFQGNSAPDKSGLPSDRFSAERTGGSVSTLTIQRTQQEDSAVYLCASSLSGVNRDTQYFGPGTRLTVL.

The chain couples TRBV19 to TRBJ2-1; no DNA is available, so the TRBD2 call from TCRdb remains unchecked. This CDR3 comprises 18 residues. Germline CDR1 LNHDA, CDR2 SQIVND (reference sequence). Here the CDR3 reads CASSTPYWASGENNEQFF.

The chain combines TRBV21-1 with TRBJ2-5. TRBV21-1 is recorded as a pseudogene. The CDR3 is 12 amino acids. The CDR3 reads CASSTPRETQYF.

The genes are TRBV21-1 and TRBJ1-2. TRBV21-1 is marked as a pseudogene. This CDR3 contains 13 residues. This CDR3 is CASSKDVNYGYTF.

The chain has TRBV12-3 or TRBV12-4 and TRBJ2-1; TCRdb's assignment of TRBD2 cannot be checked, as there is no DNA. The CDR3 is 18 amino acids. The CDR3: CASRSQGRSSSSYNEQFF.

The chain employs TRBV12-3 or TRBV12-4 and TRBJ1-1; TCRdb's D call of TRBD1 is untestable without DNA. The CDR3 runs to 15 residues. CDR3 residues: CASSFWGRGITEAFF.

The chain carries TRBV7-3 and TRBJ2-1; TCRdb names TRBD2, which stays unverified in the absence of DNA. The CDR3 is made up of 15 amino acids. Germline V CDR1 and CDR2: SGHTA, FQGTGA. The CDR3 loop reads CASSPRLARDNEQFF.

CDR3 region: CAISESGGNRLVYEQYF. The chain links TRBV10-3 to TRBJ2-7; TCRdb proposes TRBD2, but this gene call is untestable without DNA. The CDR3 runs 17 residues. Germline assignment: CDR1 ENHRY and CDR2 SYGVKD.

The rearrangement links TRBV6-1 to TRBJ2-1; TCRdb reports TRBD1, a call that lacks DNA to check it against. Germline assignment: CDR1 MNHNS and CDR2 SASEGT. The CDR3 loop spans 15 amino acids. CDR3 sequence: CASMPVGQDYNEQFF.

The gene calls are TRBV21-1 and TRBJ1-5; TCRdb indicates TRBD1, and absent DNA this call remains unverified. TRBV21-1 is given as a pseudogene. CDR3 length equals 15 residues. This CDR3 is CASSQLGQYNQPQHF.

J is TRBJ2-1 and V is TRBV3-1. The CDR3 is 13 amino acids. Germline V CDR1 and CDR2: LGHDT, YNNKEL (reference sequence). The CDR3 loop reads CASSQGVGNEQFF.